One sample yielded the 7 T cell receptor beta chains listed below, sequenced in a study of T cells in Graves' hyperthyroidism and ophthalmopathy. Amplified regions were TCR beta CDR3 sequences from RNA transcripts. With the HTBI primer set, the TCR CDR3 went through a first round of RT-PCR. TCRdb reprocessed the multiplex PCR reads via MiXCR and lists one record per CDR3 protein. The sample records approximately 300,000 distinct CDR3 sequences, about 19% being singletons. Input material: blood. These receptors originate from a man aged 50 to 59 with Graves' ophthalmopathy.

This clonotype was counted a few times. V gene TRBV15 combines with J gene TRBJ2-1; 12 nucleotides match TRBD2. V lost 1 base and J lost 7; bases outside the gene matches: 8. The germline V gene has CDR1 LNHNV and CDR2 YYDKDF (reference sequence). CDR3 size: 17 residues. In DNA, the CDR3 is TGTGCCACCAGCAGAGGCACGGCGACTAGCGGGAGAAATGAGCAGTTCTTC. Translating gives CATSRGTATSGRNEQFF.

In this sample, this clonotype turned up many times. The gene calls are TRBV2 and TRBJ2-7; the D is unclear. The CDR3 contains 12 residues. Per the germline V gene, CDR1 is SNHLY and CDR2 is FYNNEI. V lost 6 bases, J lost 1 base, and 7 bases lay in between. DNA for the CDR3: TGTGCCAGCAGGGTAACTTCCTACGAGCAGTACTTC. This encodes CASRVTSYEQYF.

This clonotype was counted many times. This chain uses TRBV24-1 with TRBJ2-5, with 8 bases aligning to TRBD1. V dropped 4 bases and J dropped 5; count of bases not matched to a gene: 5. Germline CDR1 is KGHDR and CDR2 is SFDVKD. The CDR3 has 14 amino acids. The CDR3 loop is CATSESGGAETQYF. CDR3 DNA: TGTGCCACCAGTGAATCAGGGGGCGCGGAGACCCAGTACTTC.

This clonotype was found a few times. The chain joins TRBV7-2 to TRBJ2-3; TRBD2 is a possible D gene (5 bases). The CDR3 totals 13 residues. Per germline, CDR1 SGHTA and CDR2 FQGNSA. CDR3 protein: CGEGRDSTDTQYF. The CDR3 nucleotides are TGTGGCGAGGGTCGGGATAGCACAGATACGCAGTATTTT.

This clonotype was observed a few times. Mismatch with germline at one junction end may stem from a read error. CDR3 protein: CATSDQGGGRETQYF. Here the CDR3 DNA reads TGTGCCACCAGTGACCAGGGAGGAGGGAGAGAGACCCAGTACTTC. The chain is built from TRBV28 and TRBJ2-5, with D maybe TRBD2 (6 bases). The length of the CDR3 is 15 residues. The V gene's germline CDR1 is MDHEN and CDR2 SYDVKM.

The sample holds a few counts of this clonotype. The V call is TRBV7-9, the J call TRBJ2-1; either TRBD1 or TRBD2 may fit D (5 bases each). In germline, CDR1 is SEHNR, CDR2 FQNEAQ (reference sequence). With 1 base removed from V and 7 bases from J, the gap between germline ends came to 11 bases. This CDR3 has 14 amino acids. This CDR3 is CASSLGDRRNEQFF. The CDR3 region has the DNA TGTGCCAGCAGCTTAGGGGACCGGAGAAATGAGCAGTTCTTC. Based on the CDR3 plus reference TRBV7-9 and TRBJ2-1, the full variable domain is DTGVSQNPRHKITKRGQNVTFRCDPISEHNRLYWYRQTLGQGPEFLTYFQNEAQLEKSRLLSDRFSAERPKGSFSTLEIQRTEQGDSAMYLCASSLGDRRNEQFFGPGTRLTVL.

Many counts were recorded for this clonotype. CDR3 sequence: CASSSGLAGETQYF. In DNA, the CDR3 is TGTGCCAGCAGTTCCGGACTAGCTGGGGAGACCCAGTACTTC. The rearrangement links TRBV6-2 or TRBV6-3 to TRBJ2-5; TRBD2 agrees at 8 bases. Germline V gives CDR1 MNHEY, CDR2 SVGEGT. This CDR3 spans 14 amino acids. After removal of 4 bases from V and 5 bases from J, the junction contained 6 bases not matched to a gene.